The rows below give T cell receptor beta chains drawn from one sample of a study of shared clonotypes between healthy human individuals. Using immunoSEQ multiplex PCR, the repertoire was profiled, and TCRdb retains in-frame clones only, with some absent. The sample records over 1.4 million clones, approximately 96% being singletons. Specimen: naive CD4+ T cells sorted from blood. The origin of the receptors is a man under 40 in good health. CDR3s include the opening cysteine and the closing phenylalanine or tryptophan. The order of the fields is clone size, D gene, J gene, V gene, CDR3 protein, CDR3 DNA. The D gene is left open where the match is weak. For some rows the clone size is stated as once, few or many, or as a class when expanded; others skip it.

>-|TRBD1|TRBJ1-5|TRBV28
CASSLWHRGGNQPQHF
TGTGCCAGCAGTTTATGGCACAGGGGTGGCAATCAGCCCCAGCATTTT
>-|TRBD2|TRBJ2-7|TRBV7-2
CASSEVLAGGLYEQYF
TGTGCCAGCAGCGAAGTCCTAGCGGGAGGCCTCTACGAGCAGTACTTC
>-|TRBD2|TRBJ2-7|TRBV6-5
CASSPGTSGNYEQYF
TGTGCCAGCAGTCCCGGGACTAGCGGGAACTACGAGCAGTACTTC
>-|-|TRBJ2-7|TRBV18
CASSGYLGKSSYEQYF
TGTGCCAGCTCAGGTTATTTGGGAAAGAGCTCCTACGAGCAGTACTTC
>-|-|TRBJ1-5|TRBV19
CASSIGGYVKPQHF
TGTGCCAGTAGTATAGGTGGTTATGTGAAGCCCCAGCATTTT
>-|TRBD1|TRBJ1-2|TRBV19
CASSLAQGASGYTF
TGTGCCAGTAGTCTCGCCCAGGGGGCGAGTGGCTACACCTTC
>-|TRBD2|TRBJ2-2|TRBV14
CASSQLAGPNGELFF
TGTGCCAGCAGCCAACTAGCGGGACCTAACGGGGAGCTGTTTTTT
>-|TRBD1|TRBJ1-1|TRBV10-3
CAISGLGQGSSEAFF
TGTGCCATCAGTGGTTTAGGACAGGGGTCCTCTGAAGCTTTCTTT
>once|-|TRBJ1-5|TRBV28
CATLWGDQPQHF
TGTGCCACACTCTGGGGTGATCAGCCCCAGCATTTT
>-|-|TRBJ2-2|TRBV6-1
CASSEVTNTGELFF
TGTGCCAGCAGTGAAGTGACCAACACCGGGGAGCTGTTTTTT
>-|TRBD2|TRBJ2-1|TRBV5-1
CASRPGLAASSYNEQFF
TGCGCCAGCAGACCGGGACTAGCGGCCAGCTCCTACAATGAGCAGTTCTTC
>-|-|TRBJ2-1|TRBV7-9
CASSLGSAGGVEQFF
TGTGCCAGCAGCTTAGGCTCTGCAGGGGGGGTTGAGCAGTTCTTC
>-|-|TRBJ2-2|TRBV27
CASSGQRTGELFF
TGTGCCAGCAGTGGACAGAGAACCGGGGAGCTGTTTTTT
>-|-|TRBJ2-7|TRBV5-1
CASSRDSGTYEQYF
TGCGCCAGCAGTCGGGACTCCGGTACCTACGAGCAGTACTTC
>-|-|TRBJ1-5|TRBV28
CATGPGNQPQHF
TGTGCCACCGGTCCGGGCAATCAGCCCCAGCATTTT
>-|-|TRBJ2-5|TRBV6-5
CASSPFLQETQYF
TGTGCCAGCAGTCCGTTCCTCCAAGAGACCCAGTACTTC
>-|-|TRBJ1-2|TRBV4-1
CASSQTPYGYTF
TGCGCCAGCAGCCAAACCCCCTATGGCTACACCTTC
>-|-|TRBJ2-7|TRBV5-1
CASSLDHEQYF
TGCGCCAGCAGCCTCGATCACGAGCAGTACTTC
>-|-|TRBJ1-4|TRBV15
CATRRIPTNEKLFF
TGTGCCACCAGACGCATTCCAACTAATGAAAAACTGTTTTTT
>-|-|TRBJ1-2|TRBV10-2
CASSELAYYGYTF
TGCGCCAGCAGTGAGCTAGCCTACTATGGCTACACCTTC
>-|-|TRBJ2-7|TRBV10-2
CASSDPSYEQYF
TGCGCCAGCAGTGACCCCTCCTACGAGCAGTACTTC
>-|TRBD1|TRBJ2-2|TRBV28
CASSLGTGDTGELFF
TGTGCCAGCAGTTTAGGGACAGGGGACACCGGGGAGCTGTTTTTT
>-|-|TRBJ2-2|TRBV5-4
CASSFALGSTGELFF
TGTGCCAGCAGCTTCGCTCTCGGTAGCACCGGGGAGCTGTTTTTT
>-|-|TRBJ2-1|TRBV4-3
CASSLRRDFSYNEQFF
TGCGCCAGCAGCCTCCGCCGGGACTTCTCCTACAATGAGCAGTTCTTC
>-|-|TRBJ2-3|TRBV9
CASSLLTDTQYF
TGTGCCAGCAGCCTTCTTACGGATACGCAGTATTTT
>-|TRBD2|TRBJ2-4|TRBV7-2
CASSGRPRDIQYF
TGTGCCAGCTCCGGGAGGCCAAGGGACATTCAGTACTTC